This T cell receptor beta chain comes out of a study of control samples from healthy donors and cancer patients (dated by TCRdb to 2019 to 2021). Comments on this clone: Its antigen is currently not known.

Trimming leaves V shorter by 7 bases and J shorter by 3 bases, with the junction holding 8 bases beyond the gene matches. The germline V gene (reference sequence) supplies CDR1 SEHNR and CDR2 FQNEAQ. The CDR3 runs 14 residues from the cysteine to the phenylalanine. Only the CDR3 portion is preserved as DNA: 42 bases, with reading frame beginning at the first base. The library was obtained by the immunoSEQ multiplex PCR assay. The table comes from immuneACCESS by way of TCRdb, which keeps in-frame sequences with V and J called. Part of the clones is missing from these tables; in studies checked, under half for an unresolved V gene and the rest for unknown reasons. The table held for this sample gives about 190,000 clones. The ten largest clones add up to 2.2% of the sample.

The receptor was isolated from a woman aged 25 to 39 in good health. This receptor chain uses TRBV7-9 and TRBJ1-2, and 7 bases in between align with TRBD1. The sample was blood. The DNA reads TGTGCCAGCAACCCACAGGGGAGCCACTATGGCTACACCTTC. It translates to CASNPQGSHYGYTF. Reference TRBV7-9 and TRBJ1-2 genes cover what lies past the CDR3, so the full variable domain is DTGVSQNPRHKITKRGQNVTFRCDPISEHNRLYWYRQTLGQGPEFLTYFQNEAQLEKSRLLSDRFSAERPKGSFSTLEIQRTEQGDSAMYLCASNPQGSHYGYTFGSGTRLTVV.